Sequencing of this TCR beta chain was carried out in a study of cytomegalovirus exposure and HLA in healthy donors. The study ran its PCR with 60 Vbeta and 13 Jbeta primers. Generated by immunoSEQ multiplex PCR, the TCRdb table keeps only in-frame clones and is missing some. In the table there are 90,000 to 120,000 clones, 82% of which are singletons. Study results and caveats: A likely sequencing artifact accounted for one observed cluster of highly shared sequence variants.

This clone has only a few counts. Its specificity is not known. This sequence was found in a man aged 30-40 years in good health and CMV-seropositive. What was sequenced was PBMCs.

This CDR3 is CASSQDRSGGVDTQYF. CDR3 DNA sequence: TGTGCCAGCAGCCAAGATCGAAGCGGGGGGGTAGATACGCAGTATTTT. This sequence joins TRBV4-2 and TRBJ2-3; TRBD2 agrees at 10 bases. CDR3 length equals 16 residues. CDR1 LGHNA and CDR2 YNFKEQ come from the germline V gene. V lost 0 bases, J lost 5 bases, and 5 bases stayed unmatched.